Following are 12 T cell receptor beta chains from one sample sequenced in a study of cytomegalovirus exposure and HLA in healthy donors. This PCR relied on a set of 60 Vbeta primers and 13 Jbeta primers. The assay was immunoSEQ multiplex PCR, and TCRdb's table has in-frame clones only and misses some. The sample lists 55,000 to 70,000 clones; around three quarters were seen once. Sequenced: PBMCs. Receptor source: a man aged 18 to 29 in good health and CMV-seropositive.

The CDR3 spells CAWSVRDRGIETQYF. The CDR3 nucleotides are TGTGCCTGGAGTGTCCGGGACAGGGGTATAGAGACCCAGTACTTC. V is TRBV30 and J is TRBJ2-5, with 10 bases aligning to TRBD1. The trim removed 0 bases at V and 4 bases at J, leaving 5 bases unmatched. CDR1 and CDR2 from the germline V gene are GTSNPN and SVGIG (reference sequence). The CDR3 is made up of 15 amino acids.

The gene calls are TRBV30 and TRBJ2-5; D gene unclear. The J call could be wrong; TRBJ2-7 is a better fit for the DNA end. This CDR3 spans 14 amino acids. CDR1 GTSNPN and CDR2 SVGIG come from the germline V gene (reference sequence). CDR3 region: CAWSATLISYEQYF. CDR3 in DNA: TGTGCCTGGAGTGCAACCCTTATTTCCTACGAGCAGTACTTC.

V gene TRBV11-1 combines with J gene TRBJ1-1; D may be TRBD1 (5 bases). Germline assignment: CDR1 SGHAT and CDR2 FQDESV (reference sequence). CDR3 size: 13 residues. The germline V and J ends were trimmed by 4 bases and 7 bases, with 13 bases remaining between them. The CDR3 reads CASSSQGFVEAFF. CDR3 nucleotides: TGTGCCAGCAGCTCGCAGGGTTTCGTTGAAGCTTTCTTT. Supplemented by reference TRBV11-1 and TRBJ1-1, the full variable domain reads EAEVAQSPRYKITEKSQAVAFWCDPISGHATLYWYRQILGQGPELLVQFQDESVVDDSQLPKDRFSAERLKGVDSTLKIQPAELGDSAMYLCASSSQGFVEAFFGQGTRLTVV.

This chain links TRBV28 with TRBJ2-7; 10 bases align to TRBD1. Germline V gene sequence: CDR1 MDHEN, CDR2 SYDVKM. V was pared by 2 bases and J by 4 bases, with 2 bases of the junction left unmatched. The CDR3 covers 14 residues. The CDR3 loop reads CASSLEGQGYEQYF. The CDR3 DNA is TGTGCCAGCAGTTTAGAGGGACAGGGGTACGAGCAGTACTTC. Full variable domain (rest looked up from reference TRBV28 and TRBJ2-7): DVKVTQSSRYLVKRTGEKVFLECVQDMDHENMFWYRQDPGLGLRLIYFSYDVKMKEKGDIPEGYSVSREKKERFSLILESASTNQTSMYLCASSLEGQGYEQYFGPGTRLTVT.

The chain couples TRBV10-2 to TRBJ1-1; 9 bases align to TRBD1. Germline assignment: CDR1 WSHSY and CDR2 SAAADI. After removal of 7 bases from V and 7 bases from J, the junction contained 13 bases not matched to a gene. This CDR3 has 15 amino acids. DNA for the CDR3: TGCGCCAGCACTCAACAGGGGGCGAGAGCTGGTGAAGCTTTCTTT. Protein sequence: CASTQQGARAGEAFF.

As DNA, the CDR3 is TGTGCCAGCAGTCCCGAGTGGACTGAAGCTTTCTTT. Its translation is CASSPEWTEAFF. The V and J genes are TRBV28 and TRBJ1-1; no clear D gene. Germline loops: CDR1 MDHEN, CDR2 SYDVKM. Trimming stripped 5 bases from V and 5 bases from J, with 9 bases between. The CDR3 consists of 12 residues.

The sample holds one count of this clone. The chain combines TRBV6-5 with TRBJ1-2; D is uncertain. Germline-derived CDR1 and CDR2 are MNHEY and SVGAGI. V lost 2 bases and J 1 base, leaving 8 bases between the germline ends. The CDR3 spans 14 residues. The chain's CDR3 is CASSYSNGNYGYTF. CDR3 nucleotides: TGTGCCAGCAGTTACAGTAACGGTAACTATGGCTACACCTTC.

The V and J genes are TRBV5-1 and TRBJ2-1, with 13 bases lining up with TRBD2. Trimming took 4 bases from V and 4 from J; bases not matched to a gene: 2. The CDR3 runs 15 residues. Germline assignment: CDR1 SGHRS and CDR2 YFSETQ. The CDR3 sequence: CASSAGLAGYNEQFF. The DNA for the CDR3 is TGCGCCAGCAGCGCGGGACTAGCGGGATACAATGAGCAGTTCTTC.

This chain joins TRBV4-1 and TRBJ2-5; 7 positions agree with TRBD1. J was trimmed by 5 bases and V by 1 base; bases with no gene match: 7. CDR3 length: 15 residues. Germline CDR1 reads MGHRA; CDR2 reads YSYEKL. Here the CDR3 reads CASSQGGRGFETQYF. The CDR3 nucleotides are TGCGCCAGCAGCCAAGGGGGCAGGGGGTTCGAGACCCAGTACTTC.

The genes are TRBV2 and TRBJ1-4, with TRBD1 identical over 8 bases. V lost 6 bases to trimming and J lost 8 bases; unmatched junction nucleotides: 8. This CDR3 comprises 14 residues. The V gene's germline CDR1 is SNHLY and CDR2 FYNNEI. The CDR3 spells CASRAQGAREKLFF. Here the CDR3 DNA reads TGTGCCAGCAGAGCTCAGGGGGCGCGGGAAAAACTGTTTTTT.

The chain uses TRBV6-5 and TRBJ1-1, with no clear D. Trimming shortened V by 6 bases and J by 2 bases, and 10 bases separated the two germline ends. There are 13 residues in the CDR3. Germline V gives CDR1 MNHEY, CDR2 SVGAGI. The CDR3 loop reads CASRDTYNTEAFF. In DNA form, the CDR3 reads TGTGCCAGCAGAGACACCTACAACACTGAAGCTTTCTTT.

In its sample, this clone was seen a few times. The rearrangement links TRBV6-5 to TRBJ2-1; 8 bases agree with TRBD2. The V segment lost 6 bases and the J segment 15 bases; nucleotides outside the gene matches: 13. CDR1 and CDR2 from the germline V gene are MNHEY and SVGAGI. The CDR3 runs to 13 residues. CDR3 in amino acids: CASSQSPTGTRFF. The CDR3 nucleotides read TGTGCCAGCAGCCAATCACCTACCGGGACTAGGTTCTTC.